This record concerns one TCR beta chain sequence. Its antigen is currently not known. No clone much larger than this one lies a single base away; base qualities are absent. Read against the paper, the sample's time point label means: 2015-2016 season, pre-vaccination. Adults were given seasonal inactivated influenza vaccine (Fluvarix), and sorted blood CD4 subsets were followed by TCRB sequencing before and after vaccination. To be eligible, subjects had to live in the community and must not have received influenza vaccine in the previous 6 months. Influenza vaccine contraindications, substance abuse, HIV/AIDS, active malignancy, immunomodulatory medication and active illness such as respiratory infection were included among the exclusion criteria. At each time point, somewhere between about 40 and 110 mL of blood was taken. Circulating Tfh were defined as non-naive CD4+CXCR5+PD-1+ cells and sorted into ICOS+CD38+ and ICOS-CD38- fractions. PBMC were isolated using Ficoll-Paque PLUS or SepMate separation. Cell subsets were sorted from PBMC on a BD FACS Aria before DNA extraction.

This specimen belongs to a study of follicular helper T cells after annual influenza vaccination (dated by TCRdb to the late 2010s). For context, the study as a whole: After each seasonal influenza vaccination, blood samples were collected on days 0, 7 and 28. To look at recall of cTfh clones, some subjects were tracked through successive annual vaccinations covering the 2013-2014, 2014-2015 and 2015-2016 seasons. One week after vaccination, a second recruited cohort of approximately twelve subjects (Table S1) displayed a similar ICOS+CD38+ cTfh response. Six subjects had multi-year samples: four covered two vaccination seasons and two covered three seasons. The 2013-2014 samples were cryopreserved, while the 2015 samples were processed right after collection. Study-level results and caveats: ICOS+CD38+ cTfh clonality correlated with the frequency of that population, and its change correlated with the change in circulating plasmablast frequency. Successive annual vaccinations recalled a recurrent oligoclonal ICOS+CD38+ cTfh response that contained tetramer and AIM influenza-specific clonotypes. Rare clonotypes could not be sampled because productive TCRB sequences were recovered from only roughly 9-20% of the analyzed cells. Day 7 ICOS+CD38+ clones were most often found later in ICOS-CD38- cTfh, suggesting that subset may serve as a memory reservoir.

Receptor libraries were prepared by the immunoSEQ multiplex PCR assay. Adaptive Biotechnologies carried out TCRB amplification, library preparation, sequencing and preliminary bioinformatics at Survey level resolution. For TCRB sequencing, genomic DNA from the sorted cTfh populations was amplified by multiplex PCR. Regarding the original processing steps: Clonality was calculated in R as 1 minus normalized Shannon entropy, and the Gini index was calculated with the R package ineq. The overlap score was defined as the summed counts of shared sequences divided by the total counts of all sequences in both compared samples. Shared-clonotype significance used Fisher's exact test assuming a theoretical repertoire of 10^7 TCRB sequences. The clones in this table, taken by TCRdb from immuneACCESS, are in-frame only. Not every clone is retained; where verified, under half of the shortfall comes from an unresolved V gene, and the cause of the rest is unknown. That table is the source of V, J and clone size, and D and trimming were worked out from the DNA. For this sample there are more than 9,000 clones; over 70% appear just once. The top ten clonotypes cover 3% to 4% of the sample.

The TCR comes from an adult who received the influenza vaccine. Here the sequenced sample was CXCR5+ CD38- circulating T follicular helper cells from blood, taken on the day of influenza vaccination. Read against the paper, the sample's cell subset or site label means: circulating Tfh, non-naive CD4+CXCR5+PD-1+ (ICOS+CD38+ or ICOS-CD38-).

The sequence in DNA is TGCGCCAGCAGCCAAGAAACAAGGCAGCCCCAGCATTTT. Its amino acids are CASSQETRQPQHF. In this chain, TRBV4-1 is recombined with TRBJ1-5, with the D gene uncertain. CDR1 MGHRA and CDR2 YSYEKL were looked up in the germline V gene. The cysteine opens and the phenylalanine closes a CDR3 of 13 amino acids. CDR3 DNA is the only sequence kept; it has 39 bases, read in frame from the first base. The germline ends are 7 bases apart after V is trimmed by 0 bases and J by 7 bases.